The rows below give T cell receptor beta chains drawn from one sample of a study of T cell responses to AZD1222 COVID-19 vaccine. Clones were sequenced by immunoSEQ multiplex PCR, and TCRdb holds only the in-frame ones, with some missing. Of under 200,000 clones in the sample, 88% were seen once. The input for sequencing was peripheral blood, taken 28 days after the second AZD1222 dose. The receptors here all came from an adult who received the AZD1222 COVID-19 vaccine. Both conserved end residues are part of each CDR3. D genes are given only for firm matches. Expanded clones are given a class, and other clones once, few, many or no size at all.

TRBD2,12,TRBV3-1/TRBV3-2,-,TRBJ2-7,CASSRGGYEQYF,TGTGCCAGCAGCCGGGGGGGTTACGAGCAGTACTTC
-,13,TRBV6-5,-,TRBJ2-3,CASRDLRTDTQYF,TGTGCCAGCAGGGACTTAAGGACAGATACGCAGTATTTT
-,13,TRBV12-3/TRBV12-4,once,TRBJ2-7,CASSLSADYEQYF,TGTGCCAGCAGTTTGTCGGCAGACTACGAGCAGTACTTC
-,17,TRBV7-9,-,TRBJ1-5,CASSLYRGADSNQPQHF,TGTGCCAGCAGCTTATATAGGGGGGCGGATAGCAATCAGCCCCAGCATTTT
-,19,TRBV1,-,TRBJ2-3,CTSSPQLAGDVPGVDTQYF,TGCACCAGCAGCCCCCAACTAGCGGGAGACGTCCCGGGAGTGGATACGCAGTATTTT
TRBD2,14,TRBV30,-,TRBJ2-3,CAWGTSVGQNTQYF,TGTGCCTGGGGGACTAGCGTCGGGCAAAATACGCAGTATTTT
TRBD2,21,TRBV4-3,-,TRBJ2-1,CASSQDGGARIMSYQYNEQFF,TGCGCCAGCAGCCAAGACGGGGGGGCGAGGATAATGAGCTACCAATACAATGAGCAGTTCTTC
-,13,TRBV14,-,TRBJ2-3,CASSLSGPDTQYF,TGTGCCAGCAGTCTATCTGGGCCAGATACGCAGTATTTT
-,14,TRBV7-9,-,TRBJ1-5,CASSSGDSNQPQHF,TGTGCCAGCAGCTCCGGGGATAGCAATCAGCCCCAGCATTTT
TRBD2,15,TRBV6-2/TRBV6-3,-,TRBJ2-5,CASSQTSGNQETQYF,TGTGCCAGCAGTCAGACTAGCGGTAACCAAGAGACCCAGTACTTC
-,14,TRBV2,-,TRBJ2-7,CASSAGTYLYEQYF,TGTGCCAGCAGCGCCGGGACTTACCTCTACGAGCAGTACTTC
TRBD1,15,TRBV18,-,TRBJ2-7,CASSLRQGSSYEQYF,TGTGCCAGCTCACTACGACAGGGGTCCTCCTACGAGCAGTACTTC
-,14,TRBV28,-,TRBJ2-7,CASSFAGGAIEQYF,TGTGCCAGCAGTTTTGCTGGAGGAGCCATCGAGCAGTACTTC
-,13,TRBV11-1,few,TRBJ2-7,CASSPQDLYEQYF,TGTGCCAGCAGCCCTCAGGACCTCTACGAGCAGTACTTC
TRBD1,14,TRBV10-3,-,TRBJ1-5,CAIRGTGGNQPQHF,TGTGCCATCCGGGGGACAGGGGGTAATCAGCCCCAGCATTTT
-,13,TRBV5-1,few,TRBJ1-2,CASSLGTLYGYTF,TGCGCCAGCAGCCTCGGGACTTTGTATGGCTACACCTTC
-,16,TRBV19,-,TRBJ1-4,CASSIRGAPTNEKLFF,TGTGCCAGTAGTATTCGGGGGGCGCCGACTAATGAAAAACTGTTTTTT
-,14,TRBV9,-,TRBJ2-7,CASSVVQEGVEQYF,TGTGCCAGCAGCGTAGTCCAAGAGGGCGTCGAGCAGTACTTC
TRBD2,15,TRBV7-2,-,TRBJ2-3,CASSLQAGEGDTQYF,TGTGCCAGCAGCTTACAAGCGGGAGAGGGAGATACGCAGTATTTT
-,14,TRBV28,-,TRBJ2-7,CASSPSLAWDEQYF,TGTGCCAGCAGCCCGAGCCTAGCTTGGGACGAGCAGTACTTC